Listed below are T cell receptor beta chains from one sample, sequenced in a study of glioma-infiltrating T cells. TCRdb independently ran MiXCR on the multiplex PCR reads; one entry per CDR3 protein. The data hold 100,000 to 150,000 distinct CDR3 sequences, with 24% observed a single time. Sequenced input: glioma tissue, nonneoplastic brain tissue, or PBMCs (not recorded which). These receptors were obtained from a human donor with low-grade glioma or glioblastoma, undergoing nonglioma brain surgery, or in good health (not recorded which). The CDR3 runs from the conserved cysteine through the conserved F or W. A D gene is named only where the DNA matches it firmly. Rows may omit the clone size; those that give it use once, few, many or a size class.

D: .
size: many
J: TRBJ1-1
V: TRBV6-1
DNA: TGTGCCAGCAGTGAAGCCCGGAACACTGAAGCTTTCTTT
CDR3: CASSEARNTEAFF

D: .
size: many
J: TRBJ1-1
V: TRBV6-1
DNA: TGTGCCAGCAGACTCGACGGGAACACTGAAGCTTTCTTT
CDR3: CASRLDGNTEAFF

D: TRBD1
size: .
J: TRBJ1-1
V: TRBV7-2
DNA: TGTGCCAGCAGCTTAGCAGGGACAGGGGGGCTCGTTGAAGCTTTCTTT
CDR3: CASSLAGTGGLVEAFF

D: TRBD1
size: many
J: TRBJ1-1
V: TRBV20-1
DNA: TGCAGTGCAGACAGGGTAGGGAGCACTGAAGCTTTCTTT
CDR3: CSADRVGSTEAFF

D: TRBD2
size: .
J: TRBJ2-1
V: TRBV15
DNA: TGTGCCACCAGCAGAGCGATCCAGCGGGGAGACGAGCAGTTCTTC
CDR3: CATSRAIQRGDEQFF

D: TRBD2
size: many
J: TRBJ2-3
V: TRBV6-1
DNA: TGTGCCAGCAAAAGGGGAGGGTCAGGGGATACGCAGTATTTT
CDR3: CASKRGGSGDTQYF

D: TRBD1
size: .
J: TRBJ2-4
V: TRBV5-8
DNA: TGTGCCAGCAGCTTGTCAGGGGGCGCGGACATTCAGTACTTC
CDR3: CASSLSGGADIQYF

D: .
size: .
J: TRBJ2-3
V: TRBV7-2
DNA: TGTGCCAGCAGCCCACAAGCAGATACGCAGTATTTT
CDR3: CASSPQADTQYF

D: .
size: once
J: TRBJ1-5
V: TRBV28
DNA: TGTGCCAGCAGGGGACTGCGCCGAGTCAATCAGCCCCAGCATTTT
CDR3: CASRGLRRVNQPQHF

D: .
size: many
J: TRBJ1-5
V: TRBV20-1
DNA: TGCAGTGCTAGCTCAAGAGGTCAGCCCCAGCATTTT
CDR3: CSASSRGQPQHF

D: .
size: many
J: TRBJ1-2
V: TRBV6-1
DNA: TGTGCCAGCAGTCGGGACCGCGGATACTACTACACCTTC
CDR3: CASSRDRGYYYTF

D: TRBD1
size: many
J: TRBJ1-4
V: TRBV20-1
DNA: TGCAGTGCCAGGGACAGCGCTAATGAAAAACTGTTTTTT
CDR3: CSARDSANEKLFF

D: TRBD1
size: many
J: TRBJ1-6
V: TRBV6-1
DNA: TGTGCCAGCACCAGGGGGCGGGATTCACCCCTCCACTTT
CDR3: CASTRGRDSPLHF

D: TRBD1
size: .
J: TRBJ2-1
V: TRBV20-1
DNA: TGCAGTGCTAGGGACAGGAGACTATACAATGAGCAGTTCTTC
CDR3: CSARDRRLYNEQFF

D: .
size: many
J: TRBJ2-5
V: TRBV24-1
DNA: TGTGCCACCAGTGATACTCGAGGGGCCCACCAAGAGACCCAGTACTTC
CDR3: CATSDTRGAHQETQYF

D: TRBD2
size: many
J: TRBJ2-3
V: TRBV6-1
DNA: TGTGCCAGCAAAAATGGGGCGGGGGGGCATGGAGATACGCAGTATTTT
CDR3: CASKNGAGGHGDTQYF

D: .
size: few
J: TRBJ2-1
V: TRBV4-2
DNA: TGTGCCAGCAGCCCAGAGGGACTTTACAATGAGCAGTTCTTC
CDR3: CASSPEGLYNEQFF

D: .
size: few
J: TRBJ1-3
V: TRBV4-1
DNA: TGCGCCAGCAGCCACCCTAGGACCGTCTCTGGAAACACCATATATTTT
CDR3: CASSHPRTVSGNTIYF

D: TRBD2
size: many
J: TRBJ2-1
V: TRBV7-8
DNA: TGTGCCAGCAGCCCTCCGCGGGTAGCGGGGATCTACAATGAGCAGTTCTTC
CDR3: CASSPPRVAGIYNEQFF

D: .
size: .
J: TRBJ2-3
V: TRBV20-1
DNA: TGCAGTGCTAAAGAACCGGGACGTACATCGGGCACAGATATGCAGTATTTT
CDR3: CSAKEPGRTSGTDMQYF

D: .
size: .
J: TRBJ2-3
V: TRBV27
DNA: TGTGCCAGCAGTTTATGGGTCAGGGGCCCAGATACGCAGTATTTT
CDR3: CASSLWVRGPDTQYF

D: TRBD1
size: few
J: TRBJ1-2
V: TRBV7-9
DNA: TGTGCCAGCAGCCAAGGGACAGCAACCCCGCGGGGCGGCTACACCTTC
CDR3: CASSQGTATPRGGYTF

D: TRBD2
size: many
J: TRBJ2-5
V: TRBV6-1
DNA: TGTGCCAGCCGGGCTAGCGGGGGCAAAGAGACCCAGTACTTC
CDR3: CASRASGGKETQYF

D: .
size: .
J: TRBJ2-5
V: TRBV2
DNA: TGTGCCAGCAGTGAATTGGAGCAAAAGACCCAGTACTTC
CDR3: CASSELEQKTQYF

D: .
size: many
J: TRBJ2-3
V: TRBV7-9
DNA: TGTGCCAGCAGCGCTCTGGCGGCAGATACGCAGTATTTT
CDR3: CASSALAADTQYF

D: .
size: .
J: TRBJ1-2
V: TRBV7-2
DNA: TGTGCCAGCAGCCAACAGGGTGTGGACTATGGCTACAACTTC
CDR3: CASSQQGVDYGYNF

D: .
size: .
J: TRBJ1-5
V: TRBV6-1
DNA: TGTGCCAGCAGTAGGACCGCGGGGAATCAGCCCCAGCATTTT
CDR3: CASSRTAGNQPQHF

D: .
size: .
J: TRBJ2-5
V: TRBV3-1
DNA: TGTGCCAGCAGCCCTCCAGTACTAGTGGAGACCCAGTACTTC
CDR3: CASSPPVLVETQYF

D: .
size: few
J: TRBJ1-4
V: TRBV5-1
DNA: TGCGCCAGCAGCTGGGGGGACGAAGGCAGAAAACTGTTTTTT
CDR3: CASSWGDEGRKLFF

D: .
size: .
J: TRBJ1-6
V: TRBV30
DNA: TGTGCCTGGACTGGCAGCAATAATTCACCCCTCCACTTT
CDR3: CAWTGSNNSPLHF

D: TRBD1
size: many
J: TRBJ2-3
V: TRBV7-2
DNA: TGTGCCAGCAGCTTAGTTTCTATGGGACAGGGGATCACAGATACGCAGTATTTT
CDR3: CASSLVSMGQGITDTQYF

D: .
size: many
J: TRBJ1-1
V: TRBV7-3
DNA: TGTGCCAGCAGCCCGAGACAGGACATGAACACTGAAGCTTTCTTT
CDR3: CASSPRQDMNTEAFF

D: .
size: many
J: TRBJ1-5
V: TRBV20-1
DNA: TGCAGTGCCAAAACAGGTCTCAATCAGCCCCAGCATTTT
CDR3: CSAKTGLNQPQHF

D: .
size: .
J: TRBJ1-3
V: TRBV20-1
DNA: TGCAGTGCCCGCCCGGGATTTGGAGACACCATATATTTT
CDR3: CSARPGFGDTIYF

D: TRBD2
size: .
J: TRBJ2-5
V: TRBV7-9
DNA: TGTGCCAGCAGCTTAGTAAGGACTAGTAGAGAGACCCAGTACTTC
CDR3: CASSLVRTSRETQYF

D: .
size: many
J: TRBJ2-1
V: TRBV6-1
DNA: TGTGCCAGCAGTGAGGTGGGACAATATCCCAATGAGCAGTTCTTC
CDR3: CASSEVGQYPNEQFF

D: .
size: many
J: TRBJ1-1
V: TRBV6-1
DNA: TGTGCCAGCCGACCAGGGGCATCGAACACTGAAGCTTTCTTT
CDR3: CASRPGASNTEAFF

D: .
size: .
J: TRBJ2-5
V: TRBV6-1
DNA: TGTGCCAGCAGCCAAGTTCGGGAGACCCAGTACTTC
CDR3: CASSQVRETQYF

D: .
size: .
J: TRBJ1-6
V: TRBV14
DNA: TGTGCCAGCAGCCGAGAAGGGAGATCCCTCCACTTT
CDR3: CASSREGRSLHF

D: .
size: .
J: TRBJ2-1
V: TRBV7-3
DNA: TGTGCCAGCAGCTTAGGATCGACCGGTGATCAGTTCTTC
CDR3: CASSLGSTGDQFF

D: .
size: many
J: TRBJ2-5
V: TRBV4-1
DNA: TGCGCCAGCAGCCATCTCGGAGAGACCCAGTACTTC
CDR3: CASSHLGETQYF

D: .
size: .
J: TRBJ2-2
V: TRBV2
DNA: TGTGCCAGCAGTGTGGAGAGATACGCGAACACCGGGGAGCTGTTTTTT
CDR3: CASSVERYANTGELFF

D: TRBD1
size: .
J: TRBJ2-3
V: TRBV20-1
DNA: TGCAGTGCGCGTGCAGGGGGTATGTCAGATACGCAGTATTTT
CDR3: CSARAGGMSDTQYF

D: .
size: .
J: TRBJ1-2
V: TRBV4-2
DNA: TGTGCCAGCAGCCAAGATGGAGGGGGGGGCAATAACTATGGCTACACCTTC
CDR3: CASSQDGGGGNNYGYTF

D: .
size: many
J: TRBJ1-1
V: TRBV20-1
DNA: TGCAGTGCCGGGGGCAGGGAGAACACTGAAGCTTTCTTT
CDR3: CSAGGRENTEAFF

D: TRBD1
size: few
J: TRBJ1-5
V: TRBV3-1
DNA: TGTGCCAGCAGCCCGACAGGGCGGAATCAGCCCCAGCATTTT
CDR3: CASSPTGRNQPQHF

D: .
size: .
J: TRBJ2-5
V: TRBV6-5
DNA: TGTGCCAGCAGCGTGGGACATTCTCAAGAGACCCAGTACTTC
CDR3: CASSVGHSQETQYF

D: .
size: few
J: TRBJ1-1
V: TRBV4-1
DNA: TGCGCCAGCAGCCAATTGACAGCGAACACTGAAGCTTTCTTT
CDR3: CASSQLTANTEAFF

D: .
size: few
J: TRBJ1-1
V: TRBV28
DNA: TGTGCCAGCAGTTCCCGCGGGACATTGAACACTGAAGCTTTCTTT
CDR3: CASSSRGTLNTEAFF

D: .
size: many
J: TRBJ1-1
V: TRBV20-1
DNA: TGCAGTGCTAGAGATCTGACCGGGAGTCGAACTGAAGCTTTCTTT
CDR3: CSARDLTGSRTEAFF

D: TRBD1
size: few
J: TRBJ1-1
V: TRBV5-1
DNA: TGCGCCAGCAGCATCCAGACAGGGTTGAAAACTGAAGCTTTCTTT
CDR3: CASSIQTGLKTEAFF

D: TRBD2
size: few
J: TRBJ2-1
V: TRBV14
DNA: TGTGCCAGCAGCCAAGAAAGGCGGGGGAGCAATGAGCAGTTCTTC
CDR3: CASSQERRGSNEQFF

D: .
size: .
J: TRBJ1-5
V: TRBV7-9
DNA: TGTGCCAGCACCCCGGGGTGGGCTACTGCTAATCAGCCCCAGCATTTT
CDR3: CASTPGWATANQPQHF

D: TRBD1
size: .
J: TRBJ1-5
V: TRBV3-1
DNA: TGTGCCAGCAGCCAAGCCGGGACAGAGAATCAGCCCCAGCATTTT
CDR3: CASSQAGTENQPQHF